These 25 T cell receptor beta chains were sequenced from one sample in a study of T cells in Graves' hyperthyroidism and ophthalmopathy. Regions amplified from RNA transcripts were the TCR beta CDR3 regions. HTBI primers drove first-round RT-PCR of the TCR CDR3. One entry per CDR3 protein results from TCRdb running MiXCR on the multiplex PCR reads. The table includes around 300,000 distinct CDR3 sequences, 13% to 15% detected once. The material sequenced was blood. These receptors came from a woman aged 50 to 60 with Graves' hyperthyroidism that later progressed to Graves' ophthalmopathy.

This clonotype was seen repeatedly, ten times or more. The rearrangement links TRBV13 to TRBJ2-1, with 7 bases fitting TRBD2. The germline gives CDR1 PRHDT, CDR2 FYEKMQ (reference sequence). V gave up 2 bases and J gave up 1 base; unmatched junction bases: 5. The CDR3 contains 16 residues. The CDR3 protein is CASSLRGGSSYNEQFF. CDR3 in DNA: TGTGCCAGCAGCTTAAGGGGCGGGAGTTCCTACAATGAGCAGTTCTTC. Based on the CDR3 plus reference TRBV13 and TRBJ2-1, the full variable domain is AAGVIQSPRHLIKEKRETATLKCYPIPRHDTVYWYQQGPGQDPQFLISFYEKMQSDKGSIPDRFSAQQFSDYHSELNMSSLELGDSALYFCASSLRGGSSYNEQFFGPGTRLTVL.

This chain connects TRBV7-9 to TRBJ2-5; perhaps TRBD1 as D (6 bases). V gave up 1 base and J gave up 5 bases, with 14 bases separating them. The CDR3 sequence is 15 residues long. Looked up from germline, CDR1 is SEHNR and CDR2 is FQNEAQ (reference sequence). The CDR3 spells CASSLGVLTGETQYF. Here the CDR3 DNA reads TGTGCCAGCAGCTTAGGAGTACTTACAGGGGAGACCCAGTACTTC.

V gene TRBV5-1 combines with J gene TRBJ2-2, with TRBD1 matching over 10 bases. V was clipped by 0 bases and J by 9 bases; unmatched bases: 17. The CDR3 extends over 19 amino acids. The germline CDR1 and CDR2 sequences are SGHRS and YFSETQ. Here the CDR3 reads CASSLALSRGTGAPRELFF. In DNA form, the CDR3 reads TGCGCCAGCAGCTTGGCCCTCAGCCGCGGGACAGGGGCCCCCCGGGAGCTGTTTTTT.

This clonotype occurred many times. The V gene is TRBV20-1, the J gene TRBJ1-2; 11 bases match TRBD1. The CDR3 totals 14 residues. The trim removed 3 bases at V and 3 bases at J, leaving 3 bases unmatched. CDR1 and CDR2 from the germline V gene are DFQATT and SNEGSKA (reference sequence). CDR3 nucleotides: TGCAGTGCTAGTGGACAGGGGGCCGACTATGGCTACACCTTC. Its translation is CSASGQGADYGYTF.

This clonotype has a count of ten or more. The rearrangement joins TRBV18 to TRBJ2-2; 11 positions agree with TRBD2. The V gene's germline CDR1 is KGHSH and CDR2 LQKENI. The CDR3 extends over 17 amino acids. V was pared by 2 bases and J by 2 bases, with 4 bases of the junction left unmatched. The CDR3 loop is CASSPTRLAGNTGELFF. The CDR3, as DNA: TGTGCCAGCTCACCAACTCGACTAGCGGGAAACACCGGGGAGCTGTTTTTT.

Ten or more counts support this clonotype. The chain employs TRBV12-3 or TRBV12-4 and TRBJ1-4; 7 positions match TRBD1. The CDR3 runs 13 residues. Losses at the gene ends were 4 bases for V and 8 bases for J; bases not matched to a gene: 4. The CDR3 reads CASSSTGVEKLFF. The CDR3 DNA reads TGTGCCAGCAGTTCAACAGGGGTAGAAAAACTGTTTTTT.

This clonotype appeared many times. This chain joins TRBV28 and TRBJ2-1; 7 bases are shared with TRBD2. With 2 bases clipped from V and 9 bases from J, the junction kept 7 bases outside the gene matches. This CDR3 is 14 amino acids long. CDR1 and CDR2 from the germline V gene are MDHEN and SYDVKM. The DNA of the CDR3 is TGTGCCAGCAGTTTAGTGGGAGGGGCCCGTGAGCAGTTCTTC. It specifies CASSLVGGAREQFF.

As for this clonotype: A much bigger clone sits one base away, suggesting this may be a read error. The chain employs TRBV28 and TRBJ2-5, with unresolved D. Germline-derived CDR1 and CDR2 are MDHEN and SYDVKM. CDR3 length equals 12 residues. CDR3 in DNA: TGTGACAGCAGTTTTCACCAAGAGACCCAGTACTTC. This translates into CDSSFHQETQYF.

This clonotype showed up many times. The rearrangement uses TRBV28 and TRBJ2-7, with D uncertain. Trimming took 5 bases from V and 6 from J, leaving 11 bases between them. Germline lookup yields CDR1 MDHEN and CDR2 SYDVKM. The CDR3 sequence is 12 residues long. DNA for the CDR3: TGTGCCAGCAGTCCGTTTGAGGCCGAGCAGTACTTC. This sequence encodes CASSPFEAEQYF.

The chain uses TRBV5-8 and TRBJ2-7; D is possibly TRBD1 or TRBD2 (5 bases each). The CDR3 has 13 amino acids. The V and J ends lost 4 bases and 7 bases respectively, with 15 bases between them. Looked up from germline, CDR1 is SGHTS and CDR2 is YDEGEE. The CDR3 DNA reads TGTGCCAGCAGCCGGGACCCGTTATTGGAGCAGTACTTC. Translation: CASSRDPLLEQYF.

This clonotype showed up many times. The DNA for the CDR3 is TGCAGTGCTATTCAGGGAGGGGACACTGAAGCTTTCTTT. This encodes CSAIQGGDTEAFF. The chain couples TRBV20-1 to TRBJ1-1, with a weak D call TRBD1 (5 bases). Germline V gives CDR1 DFQATT, CDR2 SNEGSKA (reference sequence). The CDR3 is 13 residues long. V lost 4 bases to trimming and J lost 3 bases, with 12 bases between them.

This clonotype was observed at least ten times. This chain joins TRBV20-1 and TRBJ1-2, with a tentative D call TRBD1 (5 bases). CDR1 is DFQATT, CDR2 SNEGSKA, per germline (reference sequence). V was trimmed by 7 bases and J by 7 bases, leaving 22 bases between them. This CDR3 is 14 amino acids long. CDR3 protein: CSVRDLTGSPGYTF. The DNA of the CDR3 is TGCAGTGTCAGGGACCTGACGGGGTCGCCTGGCTACACCTTC.

This clonotype has a count of ten or more. This sequence joins TRBV12-3 or TRBV12-4 and TRBJ2-1; D may match TRBD1 or TRBD2 (6 bases each). V dropped 2 bases and J dropped 8 bases, with 10 bases sitting between them. The CDR3 covers 13 residues. CDR3 sequence: CASSLRGADEQFF. The CDR3 nucleotides are TGTGCCAGCAGTTTAAGGGGGGCGGATGAGCAGTTCTTC.

There are many counts of this clonotype. This chain uses TRBV27 with TRBJ1-5; the match to TRBD1 covers 9 bases. This CDR3 comprises 15 residues. Germline values: CDR1 MNHEY, CDR2 SMNVEV (reference sequence). V lost 5 bases to trimming and J lost 3 bases; unmatched junction nucleotides: 5. CDR3 bases: TGTGCCAGCAGTCCCCGGACAGGGGTCAATCAGCCCCAGCATTTT. Translated: CASSPRTGVNQPQHF.

This clonotype was seen repeatedly, ten times or more. This chain connects TRBV27 to TRBJ2-7, with a tentative D call TRBD1 (6 bases). Trimming pared 6 bases from V and 3 bases from J, leaving 12 bases between. CDR3 length: 13 amino acids. CDR1 MNHEY and CDR2 SMNVEV come from the germline V gene (reference sequence). The CDR3 region is CASSLGRGYEQYF. CDR3 DNA: TGTGCCAGCAGCCTCGGCAGGGGCTACGAGCAGTACTTC.

There are many counts of this clonotype. The J gene is TRBJ2-7, the V gene TRBV27; 10 bases align to TRBD2. The germline V gene encodes CDR1 MNHEY and CDR2 SMNVEV (reference sequence). V was pared by 2 bases and J by 5 bases, with 9 bases of the junction left unmatched. The CDR3 length is 16 residues. The CDR3 reads CASSLDRAGGMNEQYF. The DNA of the CDR3 is TGTGCCAGCAGTTTAGACCGAGCGGGAGGGATGAACGAGCAGTACTTC.

This clonotype was observed at least ten times. V is TRBV5-6 and J is TRBJ2-7; the match to TRBD1 covers 9 bases. The CDR3 runs 14 residues. Trimming removed 5 bases from V and 5 bases from J; junction bases left unmatched: 8. Germline CDR1 reads SGHDT; CDR2 reads YYEEEE. DNA for the CDR3: TGTGCCAGCAGGTGGGGGACAGGGTCCAACGAGCAGTACTTC. It translates to CASRWGTGSNEQYF.

This clonotype was detected ten times or more. The chain joins TRBV27 to TRBJ1-2; tentative D call: TRBD1 (6 bases). The germline V gene has CDR1 MNHEY and CDR2 SMNVEV (reference sequence). This CDR3 contains 12 residues. Trimming removed 8 bases at V and 2 bases at J, with 9 bases between. The CDR3 DNA sequence: TGTGCCAGCGGTCAGGGGAACTATGGCTACACCTTC. Its translation: CASGQGNYGYTF.

This clonotype has just a few counts. CDR3 amino acids: CASKTGKSYEQYF. The CDR3 coding sequence is TGTGCCAGCAAGACAGGGAAATCATACGAGCAGTACTTC. The chain carries TRBV6-1 and TRBJ2-7; 7 bases align to TRBD1. Trimming at V came to 7 bases and at J to 4 bases, leaving 7 bases not matched to a gene. This CDR3 region has 13 residues. CDR1 is MNHNS and CDR2 is SASEGT in the germline V gene.

This clonotype was picked up many times. The rearrangement links TRBV20-1 to TRBJ2-7; TRBD1 matches at 8 bases. Unmatched junction bases numbered 7, after V lost 4 bases and J lost 2 bases. The CDR3 contains 14 residues. CDR1 and CDR2 (germline): DFQATT, SNEGSKA (reference sequence). The CDR3 sequence is CSATVGTGPYEQYF. Written as DNA, the CDR3 is TGCAGTGCTACCGTAGGGACAGGCCCCTACGAGCAGTACTTC.

This clonotype was detected ten times or more. The chain is built from TRBV28 and TRBJ2-1, with 7 bases fitting TRBD1. J was trimmed by 9 bases and V by 5 bases; bases with no gene match: 22. Germline V gene data show CDR1 as MDHEN and CDR2 as SYDVKM. This CDR3 is built from 18 residues. The CDR3 nucleotides read TGTGCCAGCAGTCTCCCCTCTCCTACCCCGACAGGGTTGGGTGAGCAGTTCTTC. Protein product: CASSLPSPTPTGLGEQFF.

This clonotype was seen ten or more times. This chain connects TRBV7-9 to TRBJ2-3, with D possibly called TRBD1 or TRBD2 (5 bases each). Trimming shortened V by 5 bases and J by 6 bases, and 18 bases separated the two germline ends. The CDR3 loop spans 15 amino acids. CDR1 is SEHNR and CDR2 is FQNEAQ in the germline V gene (reference sequence). Here the CDR3 DNA reads TGTGCCAGCAGCCTCGGGACCGCCGGGACGGATACGCAGTATTTT. It yields the protein CASSLGTAGTDTQYF.

V gene TRBV7-3 combines with J gene TRBJ2-1; D is unclear. The CDR3 sequence is 12 residues long. V lost 3 bases and J 7 bases, leaving 7 bases between the germline ends. CDR1 and CDR2 from the germline V gene are SGHTA and FQGTGA. Written as DNA, the CDR3 is TGTGCCAGCAGCTTGAGAACAAATGAGCAGTTCTTC. This gives the protein CASSLRTNEQFF.

This clonotype appeared many times. This chain uses TRBV7-3 with TRBJ2-7; 11 nucleotides align to TRBD2. This CDR3 spans 19 amino acids. After removal of 5 bases from V and 5 bases from J, the junction contained 20 bases not matched to a gene. CDR1 is SGHTA, CDR2 FQGTGA, per germline. CDR3 loop: CASSKNAISGRAIRNEQYF. CDR3 nucleotides: TGTGCCAGCAGCAAGAACGCGATTAGCGGGAGGGCCATCCGAAACGAGCAGTACTTC. Drawing the rest from reference TRBV7-3 and TRBJ2-7, the complete variable domain is GAGVSQTPSNKVTEKGKYVELRCDPISGHTALYWYRQSLGQGPEFLIYFQGTGAADDSGLPNDRFFAVRPEGSVSTLKIQRTERGDSAVYLCASSKNAISGRAIRNEQYFGPGTRLTVT.

This clonotype has just a few counts. The V gene is TRBV5-1, the J gene TRBJ2-7, with D possibly called TRBD1 or TRBD2 (5 bases each). The CDR3 is 14 residues long. The V gene lost 3 bases and the J gene lost 2 bases, with 12 bases spanning the gap. The germline CDR1 and CDR2 sequences are SGHRS and YFSETQ. CDR3 nucleotide sequence: TGCGCCAGCAGCTGGACACTAGGGACCTACGAGCAGTACTTC. Its translation: CASSWTLGTYEQYF.